One T cell receptor (beta chain) is described in this entry. The germline gives CDR1 GTSNPN, CDR2 SVGIG (reference sequence). Trimming shortened V by 3 bases and J by 4 bases, and 10 bases separated the two germline ends. The CDR3 is 14 amino acids. The data derive from a study of chemoradiotherapy in HPV16-positive cancers. Only in-frame clones appear in the TCRdb table, and some are missing; sequencing was by immunoSEQ multiplex PCR. The data show 3,600 or so clones, approximately 85% seen once. Specimen: tumor tissue, collected from a patient who underwent chemoradiotherapy. The chain uses TRBV30 and TRBJ2-6, with D unresolved. This TCR derives from a human donor with HPV-associated anogenital cancer. The CDR3 sequence: CAWSDPFGANVLTF. DNA for the CDR3: TGTGCCTGGAGCGACCCGTTCGGGGCCAACGTCCTGACTTTC. The complete variable domain, with remaining parts taken from reference TRBV30 and TRBJ2-6, reads SQTIHQWPATLVQPVGSPLSLECTVEGTSNPNLYWYRQAAGRGLQLLFYSVGIGQISSEVPQNLSASRPQDRQFILSSKKLLLSDSGFYLCAWSDPFGANVLTFGAGSRLTVL.